This T cell receptor beta chain comes out of a study of shared clonotypes between healthy human individuals. Study background: The donor group consisted of a couple of women and a few men, aged 18 to 49. Each donor contributed plates that comprised three CD4 naive, three CD4 memory, two CD8 naive and one CD8 memory.

Overall study findings and caveats: The sampled material consisted only of blood, and tissue repertoires are likely to differ.

Data came from immunoSEQ multiplex PCR; TCRdb stores just in-frame clones and leaves some out. Among 2 million to 2.5 million clones listed, under 95% were seen once. A note on this clone: Its antigen is as yet unknown.

This CDR3 comprises 15 residues. CDR1 and CDR2 (germline): MNHNS, SASEGT. The V gene end was trimmed by 3 bases and the J gene end by 9 bases; junction bases not matched to a gene: 12. Sequenced sample: naive CD4+ T cells from PBMCs. Sample subset: CD45RA+ positively selected. The V call is TRBV6-1, the J call TRBJ2-7; 9 bases match TRBD1. The TCR originated in a man aged 18 to 30 in good health. Some clones in this sample may be carry-over from other donors' samples. The CDR3 loop reads CASSERPGQGVLQYF. The CDR3 DNA is TGTGCCAGCAGTGAGAGACCGGGACAGGGCGTTTTGCAGTACTTC.